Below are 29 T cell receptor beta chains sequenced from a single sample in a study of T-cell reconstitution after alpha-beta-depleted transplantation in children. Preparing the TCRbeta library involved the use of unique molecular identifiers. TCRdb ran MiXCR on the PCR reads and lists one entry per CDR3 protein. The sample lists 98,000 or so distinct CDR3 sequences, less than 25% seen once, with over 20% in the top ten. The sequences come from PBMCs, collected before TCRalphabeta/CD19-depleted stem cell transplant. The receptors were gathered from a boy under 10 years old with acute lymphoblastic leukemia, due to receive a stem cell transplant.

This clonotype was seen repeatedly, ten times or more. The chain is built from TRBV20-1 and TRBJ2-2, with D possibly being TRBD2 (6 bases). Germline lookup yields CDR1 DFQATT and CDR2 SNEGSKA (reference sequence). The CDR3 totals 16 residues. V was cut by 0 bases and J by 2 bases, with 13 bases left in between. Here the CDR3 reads CSARDGRRANTGELFF. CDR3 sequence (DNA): TGCAGTGCTAGAGATGGGCGGAGGGCCAACACCGGGGAGCTGTTTTTT.

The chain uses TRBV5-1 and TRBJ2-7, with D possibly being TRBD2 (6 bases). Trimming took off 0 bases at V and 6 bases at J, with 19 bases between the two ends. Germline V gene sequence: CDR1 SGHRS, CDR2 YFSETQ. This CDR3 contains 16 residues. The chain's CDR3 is CASSLVRSGGAGEQYF. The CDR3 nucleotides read TGCGCCAGCAGCTTGGTAAGGAGCGGAGGGGCTGGCGAGCAGTACTTC.

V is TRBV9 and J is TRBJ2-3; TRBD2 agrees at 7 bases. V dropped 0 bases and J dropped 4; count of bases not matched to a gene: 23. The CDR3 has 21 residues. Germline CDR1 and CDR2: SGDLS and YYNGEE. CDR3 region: CASSVASGAGPAGYMADTQYF. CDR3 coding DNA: TGTGCCAGCAGCGTAGCGTCAGGAGCGGGACCCGCCGGTTATATGGCAGATACGCAGTATTTT.

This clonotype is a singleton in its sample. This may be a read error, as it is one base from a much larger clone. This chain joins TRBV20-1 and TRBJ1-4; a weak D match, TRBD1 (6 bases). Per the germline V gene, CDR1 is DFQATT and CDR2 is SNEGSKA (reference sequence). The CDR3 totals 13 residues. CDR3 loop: CSAKGGFNEKQFF. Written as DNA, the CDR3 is TGCAGTGCGAAGGGGGGGTTCAATGAAAAACAGTTTTTT.

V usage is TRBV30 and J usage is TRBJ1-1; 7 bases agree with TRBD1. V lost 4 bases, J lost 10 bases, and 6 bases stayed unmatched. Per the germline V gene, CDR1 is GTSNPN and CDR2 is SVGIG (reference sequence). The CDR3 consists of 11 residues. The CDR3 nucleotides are TGTGCCTGGACCGGACAGGTGGTAGCTTTCTTT. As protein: CAWTGQVVAFF.

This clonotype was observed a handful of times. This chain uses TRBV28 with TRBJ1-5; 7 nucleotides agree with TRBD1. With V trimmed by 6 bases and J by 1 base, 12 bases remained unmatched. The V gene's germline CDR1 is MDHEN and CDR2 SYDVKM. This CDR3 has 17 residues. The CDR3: CASRNRLIQGSNQPQHF. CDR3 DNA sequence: TGTGCCAGCAGAAATAGACTAATACAGGGGAGCAATCAGCCCCAGCATTTT.

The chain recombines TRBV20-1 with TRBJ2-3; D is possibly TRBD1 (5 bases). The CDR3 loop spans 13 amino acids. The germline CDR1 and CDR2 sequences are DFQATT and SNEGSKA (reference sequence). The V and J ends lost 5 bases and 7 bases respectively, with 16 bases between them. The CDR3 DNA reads TGCAGTGCTCATATTCCCCAGGGTAATACGCAGTATTTT. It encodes CSAHIPQGNTQYF.

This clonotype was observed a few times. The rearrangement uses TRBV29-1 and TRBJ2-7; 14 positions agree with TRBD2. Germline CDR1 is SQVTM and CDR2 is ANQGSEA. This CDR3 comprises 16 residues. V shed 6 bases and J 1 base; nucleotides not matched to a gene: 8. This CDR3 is CSVPGTSGSRSYEQYF. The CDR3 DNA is TGCAGCGTCCCGGGGACTAGCGGGAGTAGATCCTACGAGCAGTACTTC.

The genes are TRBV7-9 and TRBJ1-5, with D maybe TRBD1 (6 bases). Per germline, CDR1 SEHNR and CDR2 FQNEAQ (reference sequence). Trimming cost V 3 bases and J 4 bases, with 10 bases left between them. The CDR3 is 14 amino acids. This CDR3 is CASSFVGANQPQHF. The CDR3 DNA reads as TGTGCCAGCAGCTTTGTGGGGGCAAATCAGCCCCAGCATTTT. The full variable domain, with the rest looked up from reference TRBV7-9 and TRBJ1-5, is DTGVSQNPRHKITKRGQNVTFRCDPISEHNRLYWYRQTLGQGPEFLTYFQNEAQLEKSRLLSDRFSAERPKGSFSTLEIQRTEQGDSAMYLCASSFVGANQPQHFGDGTRLSIL.

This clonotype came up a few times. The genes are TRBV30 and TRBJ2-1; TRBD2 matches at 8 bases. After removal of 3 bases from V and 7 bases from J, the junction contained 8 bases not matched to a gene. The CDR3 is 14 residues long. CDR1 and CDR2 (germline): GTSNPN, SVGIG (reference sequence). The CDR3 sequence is CAWRGLAPSNEQFF. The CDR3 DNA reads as TGTGCCTGGAGAGGACTAGCACCCTCTAATGAGCAGTTCTTC.

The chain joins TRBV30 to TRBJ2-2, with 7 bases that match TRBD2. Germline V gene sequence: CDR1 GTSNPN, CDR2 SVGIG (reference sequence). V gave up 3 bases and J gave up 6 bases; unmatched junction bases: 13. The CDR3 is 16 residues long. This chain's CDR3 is CAWSPGLDGLPGELFF. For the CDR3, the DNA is TGTGCCTGGAGCCCAGGACTAGACGGTTTACCCGGGGAGCTGTTTTTT.

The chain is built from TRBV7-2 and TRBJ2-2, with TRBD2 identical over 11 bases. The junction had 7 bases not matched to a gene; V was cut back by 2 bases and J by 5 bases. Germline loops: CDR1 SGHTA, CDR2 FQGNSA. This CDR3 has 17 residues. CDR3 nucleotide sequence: TGTGCCAGCAGCTTAACACCGGGACTAGCGGTTACCGGGGAGCTGTTTTTT. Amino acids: CASSLTPGLAVTGELFF.

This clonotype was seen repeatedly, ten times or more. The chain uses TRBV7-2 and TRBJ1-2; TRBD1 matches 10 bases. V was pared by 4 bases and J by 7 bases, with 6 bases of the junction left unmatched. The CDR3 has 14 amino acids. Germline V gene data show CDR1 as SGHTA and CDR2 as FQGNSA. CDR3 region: CASSSDRGQGGYTF. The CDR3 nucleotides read TGTGCCAGCAGCTCCGACAGGGGGCAGGGTGGCTACACCTTC.

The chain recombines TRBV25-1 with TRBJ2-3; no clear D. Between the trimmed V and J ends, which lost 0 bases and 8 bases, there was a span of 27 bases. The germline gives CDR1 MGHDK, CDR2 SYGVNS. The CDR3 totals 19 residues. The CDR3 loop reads CASSEYGEIGEVRRATQYF. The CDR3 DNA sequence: TGTGCCAGCAGTGAATACGGTGAAATAGGTGAGGTGAGGAGAGCTACGCAGTATTTT. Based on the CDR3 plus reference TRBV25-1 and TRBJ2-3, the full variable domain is EADIYQTPRYLVIGTGKKITLECSQTMGHDKMYWYQQDPGMELHLIHYSYGVNSTEKGDLSSESTVSRIRTEHFPLTLESARPSHTSQYLCASSEYGEIGEVRRATQYFGPGTRLTVL.

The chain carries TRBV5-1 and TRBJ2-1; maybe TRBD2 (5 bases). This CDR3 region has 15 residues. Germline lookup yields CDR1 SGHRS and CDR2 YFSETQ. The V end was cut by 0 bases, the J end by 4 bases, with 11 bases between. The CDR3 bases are TGCGCCAGCAGCTTGGAGGTAGCGTATTACAATGAGCAGTTCTTC. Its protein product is CASSLEVAYYNEQFF.

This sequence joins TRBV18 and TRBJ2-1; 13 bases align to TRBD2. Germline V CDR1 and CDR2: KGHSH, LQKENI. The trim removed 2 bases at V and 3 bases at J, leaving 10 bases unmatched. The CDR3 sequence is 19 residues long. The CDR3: CASSPRPGTSGNLYNEQFF. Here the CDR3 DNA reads TGTGCCAGCTCACCAAGGCCCGGGACTAGCGGGAACCTCTACAATGAGCAGTTCTTC.

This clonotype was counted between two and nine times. The CDR3 DNA sequence: TGTGCCAGCAGTTACCAGGGGCCCAATCAGCCCCAGCATTTT. This gives the protein CASSYQGPNQPQHF. The chain employs TRBV6-2 or TRBV6-3 and TRBJ1-5, with TRBD1 as a possible D gene (6 bases). CDR3 length: 14 residues. The V gene lost 2 bases and the J gene lost 3 bases, with 8 bases spanning the gap. Germline CDR1 is MNHEY and CDR2 is SVGEGT.

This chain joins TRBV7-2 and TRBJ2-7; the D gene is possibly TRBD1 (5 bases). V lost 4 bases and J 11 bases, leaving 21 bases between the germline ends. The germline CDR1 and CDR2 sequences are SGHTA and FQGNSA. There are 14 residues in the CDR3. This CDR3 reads CASSSPSQTVYEYF. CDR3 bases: TGTGCCAGCAGCTCCCCCTCCCAGACAGTCTACGAGTACTTC.

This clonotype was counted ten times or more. The CDR3 DNA reads TGTGCCAGCAAAAACCGGGACAGTGACTTCTACGAGCAGTACTTC. Translation: CASKNRDSDFYEQYF. The chain is built from TRBV6-2 or TRBV6-3 and TRBJ2-7, with 7 nucleotides matching TRBD1. Looked up from germline, CDR1 is MNHEY and CDR2 is SVGEGT. V lost 7 bases and J lost 3; bases outside the gene matches: 12. This CDR3 is built from 15 residues.

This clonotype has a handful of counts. CDR3 amino acids: CASSSRRQYF. The CDR3 nucleotides read TGTGCCAGCAGCTCCCGCAGGCAGTATTTT. The chain carries TRBV5-4 and TRBJ2-3; D unclear. Germline CDR1 and CDR2: SGHNT and YYREEE (reference sequence). The V end was cut by 3 bases, the J end by 11 bases, with 7 bases between. The CDR3 contains 10 residues.

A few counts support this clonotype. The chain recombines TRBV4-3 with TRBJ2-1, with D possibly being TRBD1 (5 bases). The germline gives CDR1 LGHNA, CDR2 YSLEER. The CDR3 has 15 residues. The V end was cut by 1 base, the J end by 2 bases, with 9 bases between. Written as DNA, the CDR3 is TGCGCCAGCAGCCAAGTCCAGGGTCCCTACAATGAGCAGTTCTTC. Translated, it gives CASSQVQGPYNEQFF.

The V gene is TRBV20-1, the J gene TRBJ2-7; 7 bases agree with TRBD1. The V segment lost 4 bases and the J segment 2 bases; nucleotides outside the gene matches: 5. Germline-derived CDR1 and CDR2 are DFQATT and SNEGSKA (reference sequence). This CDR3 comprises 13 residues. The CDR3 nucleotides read TGCAGTGCTACGGACAGGTTAACCTACGAGCAGTACTTC. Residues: CSATDRLTYEQYF.

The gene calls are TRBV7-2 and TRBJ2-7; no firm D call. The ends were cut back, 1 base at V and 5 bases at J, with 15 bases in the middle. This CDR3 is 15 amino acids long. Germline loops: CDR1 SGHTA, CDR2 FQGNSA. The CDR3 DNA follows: TGTGCCAGCAGCTTAGAAGGGCGGAACGGCCACGAGCAGTACTTC. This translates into CASSLEGRNGHEQYF.

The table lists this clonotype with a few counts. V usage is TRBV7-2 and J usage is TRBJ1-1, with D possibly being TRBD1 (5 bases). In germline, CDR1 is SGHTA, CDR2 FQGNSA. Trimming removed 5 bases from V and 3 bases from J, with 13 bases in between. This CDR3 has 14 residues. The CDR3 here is CASSMIRGDTEAFF. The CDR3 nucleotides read TGTGCCAGCAGCATGATACGAGGGGACACTGAAGCTTTCTTT.

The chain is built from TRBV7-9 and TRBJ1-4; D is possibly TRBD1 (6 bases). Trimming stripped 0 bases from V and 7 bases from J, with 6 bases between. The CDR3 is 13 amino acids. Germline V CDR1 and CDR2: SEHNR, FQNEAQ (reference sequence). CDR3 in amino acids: CASSLATGEKLFF. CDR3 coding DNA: TGTGCCAGCAGCTTAGCGACAGGTGAAAAACTGTTTTTT.

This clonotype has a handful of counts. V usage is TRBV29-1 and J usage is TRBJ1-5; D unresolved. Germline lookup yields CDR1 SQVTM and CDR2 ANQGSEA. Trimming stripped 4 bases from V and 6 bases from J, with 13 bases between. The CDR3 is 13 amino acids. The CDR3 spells CSVGQSWSQPQHF. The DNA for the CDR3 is TGCAGCGTTGGGCAGAGTTGGTCTCAGCCCCAGCATTTT. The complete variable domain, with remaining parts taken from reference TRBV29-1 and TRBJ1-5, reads SAVISQKPSRDICQRGTSLTIQCQVDSQVTMMFWYRQQPGQSLTLIATANQGSEATYESGFVIDKFPISRPNLTFSTLTVSNMSPEDSSIYLCSVGQSWSQPQHFGDGTRLSIL.

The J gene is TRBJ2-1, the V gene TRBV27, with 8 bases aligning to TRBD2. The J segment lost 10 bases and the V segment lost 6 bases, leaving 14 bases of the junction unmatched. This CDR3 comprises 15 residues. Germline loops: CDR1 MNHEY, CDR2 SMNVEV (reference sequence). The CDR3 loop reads CASRVRTSGVREQFF. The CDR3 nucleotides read TGTGCCAGCAGGGTTAGAACTAGCGGAGTAAGGGAGCAGTTCTTC.

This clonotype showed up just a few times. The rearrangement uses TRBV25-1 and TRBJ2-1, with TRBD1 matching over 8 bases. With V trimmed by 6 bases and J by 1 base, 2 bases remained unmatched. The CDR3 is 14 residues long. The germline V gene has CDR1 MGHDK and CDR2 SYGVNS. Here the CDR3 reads CASSGQGSYNEQFF. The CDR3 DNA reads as TGTGCCAGCAGCGGACAGGGTTCCTACAATGAGCAGTTCTTC.

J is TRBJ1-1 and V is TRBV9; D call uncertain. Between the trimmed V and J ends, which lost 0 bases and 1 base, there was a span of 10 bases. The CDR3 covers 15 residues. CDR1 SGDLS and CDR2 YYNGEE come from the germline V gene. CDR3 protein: CASSVEAGTNTEAFF. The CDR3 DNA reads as TGTGCCAGCAGCGTAGAAGCGGGAACGAACACTGAAGCTTTCTTT.